The 31 T cell receptor beta chains listed next were all sequenced from one sample in a study of CD8 T cells in Susac syndrome. cDNA came from approximately 0.5 to 1 ug RNA primed by random hexamers. One entry per CDR3 protein results from TCRdb running MiXCR on the immunoSEQ multiplex PCR reads. The sample holds about 130,000 distinct CDR3 sequences, over 75% seen once. The specimen sequenced was CD8+ T cells from PBMCs. The receptors shown here come from a human donor with multiple sclerosis.

This clonotype turned up a few times. The chain couples TRBV13 to TRBJ2-7; a weak D match, TRBD2 (5 bases). Between the trimmed V and J ends, which lost 5 bases and 2 bases, there was a span of 7 bases. Germline V lookup: CDR1 PRHDT, CDR2 FYEKMQ (reference sequence). The CDR3 runs to 12 residues. The CDR3 protein is CASSAGTYEQYF. The CDR3, as DNA: TGTGCCAGCAGCGCGGGTACCTACGAGCAGTACTTC.

The gene calls are TRBV28 and TRBJ2-1, with a possible D match to TRBD2 (6 bases). The CDR3 covers 13 residues. V dropped 3 bases and J dropped 12 bases, with 15 bases sitting between them. From germline, CDR1 is MDHEN and CDR2 SYDVKM. The CDR3 protein is CASSLGRGVPQFF. In DNA, the CDR3 is TGTGCCAGCAGTTTGGGCCGCGGGGTGCCGCAGTTCTTC.

The chain carries TRBV24-1 and TRBJ2-2; D not certain. Deletions cut 8 bases from V and 2 bases from J, with 11 bases between. The germline V gene has CDR1 KGHDR and CDR2 SFDVKD. The CDR3 sequence is 14 residues long. CDR3: CATMQDTNTGELFF. The CDR3 DNA reads as TGTGCCACCATGCAAGACACCAACACCGGGGAGCTGTTTTTT.

The V gene is TRBV6-1, the J gene TRBJ2-5; possible D gene TRBD1, 5 bases. Trimming stripped 5 bases from V and 5 bases from J, with 9 bases between. The CDR3 consists of 12 residues. Germline CDR1 and CDR2: MNHNS and SASEGT. Here the CDR3 reads CASSLYRETQYF. For the CDR3, the DNA is TGTGCCAGCAGTTTGTACAGGGAGACCCAGTACTTC.

This rearrangement joins TRBV7-9 to TRBJ2-7; tentatively, D is TRBD2 (5 bases). Germline V gene sequence: CDR1 SEHNR, CDR2 FQNEAQ (reference sequence). The CDR3 is 14 amino acids. Trimming shortened V by 5 bases and J by 2 bases, and 13 bases separated the two germline ends. For the CDR3, the DNA is TGTGCCAGCAGCACCCGACTATTCCCCTACGAGCAGTACTTC. As protein: CASSTRLFPYEQYF.

This sequence joins TRBV6-1 and TRBJ1-1; D gene ambiguous. This CDR3 spans 15 amino acids. CDR1 and CDR2 from the germline V gene are MNHNS and SASEGT. V dropped 7 bases and J dropped 1 base, with 16 bases sitting between them. DNA of the CDR3: TGTGCCAGCACACTACGGGGTTACGGGAACACTGAAGCTTTCTTT. Protein: CASTLRGYGNTEAFF.

The chain is built from TRBV19 and TRBJ2-7, with D unclear. The germline V gene encodes CDR1 LNHDA and CDR2 SQIVND (reference sequence). This CDR3 has 15 residues. V lost 3 bases and J lost 1, with 13 bases in between. This CDR3 is CASSISIHGSYEQYF. In nucleotides, the CDR3 is TGTGCCAGTAGTATCAGCATCCACGGGTCCTACGAGCAGTACTTC.

The chain employs TRBV5-1 and TRBJ2-7, with TRBD1 matching over 8 bases. The CDR3 sequence is 15 residues long. With V trimmed by 4 bases and J by 3 bases, 9 bases remained unmatched. Germline V lookup: CDR1 SGHRS, CDR2 YFSETQ. CDR3 sequence: CASSAQTGVVYEQYF. The CDR3 DNA reads TGCGCCAGCAGCGCCCAGACAGGGGTAGTCTACGAGCAGTACTTC.

V usage is TRBV12-3 or TRBV12-4 and J usage is TRBJ1-1; D is undetermined. Deletions cut 4 bases from V and 3 bases from J, with 6 bases between. This CDR3 has 12 residues. CDR3 DNA: TGTGCCAGCAGTTCTCCGGACACTGAAGCTTTCTTT. Residues: CASSSPDTEAFF.

This rearrangement joins TRBV28 to TRBJ2-1; D might be TRBD1 or TRBD2, each matching 5 bases. This CDR3 has 14 amino acids. V lost 1 base, J lost 7 bases, and 11 bases lay in between. Germline CDR1 and CDR2: MDHEN and SYDVKM. The DNA of the CDR3 is TGTGCCAGCAGTTTATCGAGGGGTTGGAATGAGCAGTTCTTC. As protein: CASSLSRGWNEQFF.

The rearrangement uses TRBV7-9 and TRBJ2-7, with D possibly matching TRBD2 (5 bases). CDR3 length: 16 amino acids. The germline CDR1 and CDR2 sequences are SEHNR and FQNEAQ (reference sequence). The V end lost 4 bases, the J end lost 0 bases, and 16 bases lay between the germline ends. The chain's CDR3 is CASSWHRGQSSYEQYF. The CDR3, as DNA: TGTGCCAGCAGCTGGCACCGAGGGCAGAGCTCCTACGAGCAGTACTTC.

As concerns this clonotype: An end of the junction does not agree with germline; a read error may underlie this. The J gene is TRBJ2-1, the V gene TRBV27, with 8 nucleotides matching TRBD2. Germline assignment: CDR1 MNHEY and CDR2 SMNVEV (reference sequence). The CDR3 totals 17 residues. The CDR3 sequence: CTSSLAGHRPSYNEQFF. The CDR3 bases are TGTACCAGCAGTTTAGCGGGACACCGACCCTCCTACAATGAGCAGTTCTTC.

This chain uses TRBV4-1 with TRBJ1-2, with D perhaps matching TRBD1 (6 bases). V dropped 1 base and J dropped 6 bases, with 15 bases sitting between them. Germline CDR1 reads MGHRA; CDR2 reads YSYEKL. The CDR3 totals 15 residues. CDR3 sequence (DNA): TGCGCCAGCAGCCAAGTCCCGGGGGCGACTGATGGCTACACCTTC. This gives the protein CASSQVPGATDGYTF.

The chain links TRBV9 to TRBJ1-3; D ambiguous. The length of the CDR3 is 14 residues. In germline, CDR1 is SGDLS, CDR2 YYNGEE. V was pared by 0 bases and J by 4 bases, with 8 bases between. CDR3 sequence: CASSVAGGGNTIYF. The CDR3 nucleotides are TGTGCCAGCAGCGTAGCCGGCGGGGGAAACACCATATATTTT.

The rearrangement joins TRBV15 to TRBJ1-1; a weak D match, TRBD1 (5 bases). Trimming took 0 bases from V and 5 from J, leaving 10 bases between them. This CDR3 comprises 14 residues. The germline CDR1 and CDR2 sequences are LNHNV and YYDKDF (reference sequence). The CDR3 bases are TGTGCCACCAGCAGAGACAGGGAAAATACTGAAGCTTTCTTT. Translating it yields CATSRDRENTEAFF.

V usage is TRBV5-1 and J usage is TRBJ1-4, with no clear D. CDR1 is SGHRS, CDR2 YFSETQ, per germline. The CDR3 consists of 15 residues. V lost 5 bases, J lost 5 bases, and 16 bases lay in between. The CDR3 DNA reads as TGCGCCAGCAGTGAGGATGATTTGACGAATGAAAAACTGTTTTTT. The encoded protein is CASSEDDLTNEKLFF.

J is TRBJ1-5 and V is TRBV19; no reliable D call. CDR1 is LNHDA, CDR2 SQIVND, per germline (reference sequence). The CDR3 runs to 14 residues. The V end lost 11 bases, the J end lost 6 bases, and 20 bases lay between the germline ends. The CDR3 sequence is CAVSELPSVQPQHF. The CDR3 nucleotides read TGTGCCGTATCCGAGCTTCCGAGCGTTCAGCCCCAGCATTTT.

The V and J genes are TRBV29-1 and TRBJ2-1; a possible D gene is TRBD1 (5 bases). V was trimmed by 3 bases and J by 5 bases, leaving 8 bases between them. In germline, CDR1 is SQVTM, CDR2 ANQGSEA. The CDR3 spans 12 residues. For the CDR3, the DNA is TGCAGCGTTGACCCGACAGACAATGAGCAGTTCTTC. Translated, it gives CSVDPTDNEQFF.

This chain connects TRBV27 to TRBJ2-7; D is tentatively TRBD1 or TRBD2 (6 bases each). Germline CDR1 is MNHEY and CDR2 is SMNVEV (reference sequence). V lost 5 bases and J lost 5, with 16 bases in between. The CDR3 spans 14 residues. The DNA of the CDR3 is TGTGCCAGCAGTCCATGGCTGGGGGGCGACGAGCAGTACTTC. Protein sequence: CASSPWLGGDEQYF.

The chain joins TRBV4-1 to TRBJ2-2; D remains ambiguous. Between the trimmed V and J ends, which lost 1 base and 5 bases, there was a span of 5 bases. The germline V gene has CDR1 MGHRA and CDR2 YSYEKL. There are 13 residues in the CDR3. The CDR3 region is CASSQAGTGELFF. In DNA, the CDR3 is TGCGCCAGCAGCCAAGCGGGTACCGGGGAGCTGTTTTTT.

This chain connects TRBV9 to TRBJ1-1; D is uncertain. The germline V and J ends were trimmed by 3 bases and 2 bases, with 14 bases remaining between them. This CDR3 comprises 15 residues. Looked up from germline, CDR1 is SGDLS and CDR2 is YYNGEE. CDR3 sequence: CASSAWAERNTEAFF. In DNA form, the CDR3 reads TGTGCCAGCAGCGCGTGGGCTGAAAGAAACACTGAAGCTTTCTTT.

V and J are TRBV19 and TRBJ2-2; D is uncertain. This CDR3 contains 13 residues. The germline gives CDR1 LNHDA, CDR2 SQIVND (reference sequence). The ends were cut back, 3 bases at V and 4 bases at J, with 6 bases in the middle. CDR3 region: CASSITLTGELFF. The CDR3 DNA reads as TGTGCCAGTAGTATCACACTCACCGGGGAGCTGTTTTTT.

This clonotype was seen just once. The chain has TRBV7-9 and TRBJ2-5, with D perhaps matching TRBD2 (5 bases). Germline CDR1 is SEHNR and CDR2 is FQNEAQ (reference sequence). The germline V and J ends were trimmed by 5 bases and 4 bases, with 14 bases remaining between them. This CDR3 has 14 residues. CDR3 coding DNA: TGTGCCAGCAGCCTTGCGGGTTCGCGAGAGACCCAGTACTTC. Translating it yields CASSLAGSRETQYF.

V usage is TRBV7-8 and J usage is TRBJ1-1, with a possible D match to TRBD1 (5 bases). The CDR3 extends over 13 amino acids. V lost 5 bases and J lost 1, with 8 bases in between. The germline V gene has CDR1 SGHVS and CDR2 FQNEAQ. CDR3 residues: CASSQGPNTEAFF. In DNA, the CDR3 is TGTGCCAGCAGCCAGGGCCCGAACACTGAAGCTTTCTTT.

The rearrangement uses TRBV19 and TRBJ1-5; D call uncertain. The CDR3 contains 12 residues. Germline V gene data show CDR1 as LNHDA and CDR2 as SQIVND (reference sequence). The ends were cut back, 4 bases at V and 7 bases at J, with 8 bases in the middle. The CDR3 spells CASSNREQPQHF. For the CDR3, the DNA is TGTGCCAGTAGTAACAGAGAACAGCCCCAGCATTTT.

This clonotype was detected only a few times. The junction differs from germline at one of its ends, possibly a read error. V gene TRBV29-1 combines with J gene TRBJ1-1, with TRBD1 identical over 7 bases. CDR1 and CDR2 (germline): SQVTM, ANQGSEA. The CDR3 runs 13 residues. This CDR3 is CSAAGGVNTEAFF. The DNA of the CDR3 is TGCAGCGCCGCAGGGGGGGTGAACACTGAAGCTTTTTTT.

The chain is built from TRBV12-3 or TRBV12-4 and TRBJ1-5; 11 positions agree with TRBD1. The CDR3 is 15 residues long. J lost 6 bases, V lost 5 bases, and 6 bases had no gene match. Written as DNA, the CDR3 is TGTGCCAGCAGTACGGGGACAGGGGGTAGTCAGCCCCAGCATTTT. Its translation is CASSTGTGGSQPQHF.

The chain is built from TRBV7-8 and TRBJ2-7; 8 nucleotides agree with TRBD2. The germline gives CDR1 SGHVS, CDR2 FQNEAQ. V lost 4 bases, J lost 4 bases, and 6 bases stayed unmatched. This CDR3 is built from 14 residues. The CDR3 region has the DNA TGTGCCAGCAGCTCGGGACTAGTCGCTTACGAGCAGTACGTC. Its translation: CASSSGLVAYEQYV.

A word on this clonotype: The conserved closing phenylalanine or tryptophan is absent in this CDR3, likely reflecting a read error. The chain couples TRBV7-9 to TRBJ1-2; no clear D. Germline V gene sequence: CDR1 SEHNR, CDR2 FQNEAQ (reference sequence). The CDR3 contains 15 residues. V shed 1 base and J shed 4 bases, with 13 bases lying between them. The CDR3 loop reads CASSLDELRLYGYTL. The CDR3 nucleotides are TGTGCCAGCAGCTTAGATGAGCTAAGACTCTATGGCTACACCCTC.

The chain is built from TRBV20-1 and TRBJ1-1; D remains unclear. The CDR3 loop spans 13 amino acids. Trimming removed 0 bases from V and 3 bases from J, with 8 bases in between. Germline V gene lookup returns CDR1 DFQATT and CDR2 SNEGSKA (reference sequence). The CDR3 region has the DNA TGCAGTGCTAGAGATTTTATGGACACTGAAGCTTTCTTT. As protein: CSARDFMDTEAFF.

V gene TRBV15 combines with J gene TRBJ2-1; 7 bases agree with TRBD1. V lost 6 bases and J lost 6; bases outside the gene matches: 8. The CDR3 has 14 residues. Germline CDR1 is LNHNV and CDR2 is YYDKDF (reference sequence). The CDR3 coding sequence is TGTGCCACCAGTCTACAGGGGTACGGCAATGAGCAGTTCTTC. Amino acids: CATSLQGYGNEQFF.